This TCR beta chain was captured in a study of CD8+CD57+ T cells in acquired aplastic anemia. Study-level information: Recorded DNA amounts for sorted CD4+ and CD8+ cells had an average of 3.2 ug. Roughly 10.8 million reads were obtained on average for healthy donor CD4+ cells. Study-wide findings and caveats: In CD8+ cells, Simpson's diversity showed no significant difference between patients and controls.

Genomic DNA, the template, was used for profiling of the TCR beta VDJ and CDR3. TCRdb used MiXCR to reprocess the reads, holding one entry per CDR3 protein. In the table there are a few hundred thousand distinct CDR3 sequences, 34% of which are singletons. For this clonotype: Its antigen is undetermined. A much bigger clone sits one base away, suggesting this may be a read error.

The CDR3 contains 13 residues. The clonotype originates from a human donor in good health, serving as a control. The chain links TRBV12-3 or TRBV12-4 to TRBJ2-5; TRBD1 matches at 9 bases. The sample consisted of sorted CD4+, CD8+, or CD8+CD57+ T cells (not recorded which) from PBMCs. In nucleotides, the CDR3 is TGTGCCGGCAGGCCTGGGACAGGGGAGACCCAGTACTTC. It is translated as CAGRPGTGETQYF.